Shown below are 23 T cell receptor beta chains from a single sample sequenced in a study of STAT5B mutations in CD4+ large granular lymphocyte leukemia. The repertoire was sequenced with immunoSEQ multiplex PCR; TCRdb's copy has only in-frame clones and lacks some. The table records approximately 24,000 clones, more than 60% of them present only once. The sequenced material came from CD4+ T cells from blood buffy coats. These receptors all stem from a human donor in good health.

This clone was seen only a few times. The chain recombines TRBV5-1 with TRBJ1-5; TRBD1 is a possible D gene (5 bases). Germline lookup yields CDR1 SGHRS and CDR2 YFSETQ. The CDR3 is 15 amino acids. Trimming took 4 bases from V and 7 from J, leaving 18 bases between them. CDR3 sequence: CASSKAGLQGQPQHF. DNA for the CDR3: TGCGCCAGCAGCAAGGCAGGGTTGCAGGGCCAGCCCCAGCATTTT.

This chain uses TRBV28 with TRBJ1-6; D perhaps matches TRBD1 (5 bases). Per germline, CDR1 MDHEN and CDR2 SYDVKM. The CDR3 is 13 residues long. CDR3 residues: CAGRRDLRSPLHF. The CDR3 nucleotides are TGTGCGGGGCGGCGGGACCTTAGGTCACCCCTCCACTTT.

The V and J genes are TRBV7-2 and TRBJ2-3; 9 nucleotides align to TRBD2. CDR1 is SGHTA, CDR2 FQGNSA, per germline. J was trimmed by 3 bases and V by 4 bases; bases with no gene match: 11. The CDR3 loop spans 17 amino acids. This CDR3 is CASSSVGVAGVTDTQYF. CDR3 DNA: TGTGCCAGCAGCTCAGTCGGGGTAGCGGGAGTAACAGATACGCAGTATTTT.

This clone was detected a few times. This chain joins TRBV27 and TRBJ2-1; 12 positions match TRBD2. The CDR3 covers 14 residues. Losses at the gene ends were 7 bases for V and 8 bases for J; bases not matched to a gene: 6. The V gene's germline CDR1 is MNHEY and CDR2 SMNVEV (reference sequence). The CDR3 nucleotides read TGTGCCAGCACCCTACTAGCGGGGGGACATGAGCAGTTCTTC. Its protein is CASTLLAGGHEQFF.

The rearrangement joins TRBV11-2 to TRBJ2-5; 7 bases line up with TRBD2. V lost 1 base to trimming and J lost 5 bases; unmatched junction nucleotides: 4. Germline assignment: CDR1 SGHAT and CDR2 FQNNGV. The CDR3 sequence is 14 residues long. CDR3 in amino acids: CASSLGGSGETQYF. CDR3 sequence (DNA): TGTGCCAGCAGCTTAGGCGGGAGTGGGGAGACCCAGTACTTC.

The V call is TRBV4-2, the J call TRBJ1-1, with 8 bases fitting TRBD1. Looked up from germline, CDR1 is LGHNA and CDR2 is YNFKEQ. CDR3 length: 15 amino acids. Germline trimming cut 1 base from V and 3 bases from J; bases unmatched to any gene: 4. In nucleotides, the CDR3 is TGTGCCAGCAGCCAAGTGGCACAGGGGGACACTGAAGCTTTCTTT. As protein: CASSQVAQGDTEAFF.

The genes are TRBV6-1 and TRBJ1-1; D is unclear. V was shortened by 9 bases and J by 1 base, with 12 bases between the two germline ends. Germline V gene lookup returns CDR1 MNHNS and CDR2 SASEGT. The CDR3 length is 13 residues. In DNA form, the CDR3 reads TGTGCCAGTAGCCCCTGGGGGAACACTGAAGCTTTCTTT. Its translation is CASSPWGNTEAFF.

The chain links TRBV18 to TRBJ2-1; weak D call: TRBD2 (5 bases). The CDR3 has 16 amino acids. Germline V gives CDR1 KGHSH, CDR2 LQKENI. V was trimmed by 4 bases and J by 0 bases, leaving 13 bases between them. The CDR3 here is CASSRASPSSYNEQFF. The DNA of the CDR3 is TGTGCCAGCTCACGTGCTAGCCCGAGCTCCTACAATGAGCAGTTCTTC. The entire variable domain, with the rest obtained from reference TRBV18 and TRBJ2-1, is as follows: NAGVMQNPRHLVRRRGQEARLRCSPMKGHSHVYWYRQLPEEGLKFMVYLQKENIIDESGMPKERFSAEFPKEGPSILRIQQVVRGDSAAYFCASSRASPSSYNEQFFGPGTRLTVL.

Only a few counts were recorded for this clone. In nucleotides, the CDR3 is TGTGCCAGCAGCTTAGATCTGGGGGCGGTCTATGGCTACACCTTC. This gives the protein CASSLDLGAVYGYTF. V and J are TRBV7-9 and TRBJ1-2, with a possible D match to TRBD1 (6 bases). The CDR3 length is 15 residues. Looked up from germline, CDR1 is SEHNR and CDR2 is FQNEAQ (reference sequence). V was shortened by 1 base and J by 4 bases, with 13 bases between the two germline ends.

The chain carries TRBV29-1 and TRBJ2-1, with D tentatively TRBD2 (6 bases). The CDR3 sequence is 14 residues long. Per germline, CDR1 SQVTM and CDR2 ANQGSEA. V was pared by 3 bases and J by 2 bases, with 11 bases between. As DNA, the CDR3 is TGCAGCGTTGAGCTGGGACTTCCCTACAATGAGCAGTTCTTC. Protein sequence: CSVELGLPYNEQFF.

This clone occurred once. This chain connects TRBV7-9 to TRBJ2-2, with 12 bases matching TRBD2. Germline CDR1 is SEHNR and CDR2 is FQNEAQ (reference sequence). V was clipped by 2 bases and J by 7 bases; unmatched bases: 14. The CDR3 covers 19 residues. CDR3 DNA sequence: TGTGCCAGCAGCTTACAAACTAGCGGGGGGAACCGGGGGGTCGGGGAGCTGTTTTTT. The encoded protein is CASSLQTSGGNRGVGELFF.

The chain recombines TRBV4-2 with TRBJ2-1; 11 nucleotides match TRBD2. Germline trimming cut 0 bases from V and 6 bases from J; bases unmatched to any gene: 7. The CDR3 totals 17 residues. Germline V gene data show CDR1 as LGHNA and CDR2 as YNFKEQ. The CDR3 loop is CASSQDATSGNFNEQFF. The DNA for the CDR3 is TGTGCCAGCAGCCAAGACGCGACTAGCGGGAATTTCAATGAGCAGTTCTTC.

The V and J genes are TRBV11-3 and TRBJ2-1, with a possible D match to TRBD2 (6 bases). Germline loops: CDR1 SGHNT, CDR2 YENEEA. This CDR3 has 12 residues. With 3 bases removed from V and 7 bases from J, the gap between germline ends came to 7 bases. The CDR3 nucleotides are TGTGCCAGCAGCTTCCGGGGGAATGAGCAGTTCTTC. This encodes CASSFRGNEQFF.

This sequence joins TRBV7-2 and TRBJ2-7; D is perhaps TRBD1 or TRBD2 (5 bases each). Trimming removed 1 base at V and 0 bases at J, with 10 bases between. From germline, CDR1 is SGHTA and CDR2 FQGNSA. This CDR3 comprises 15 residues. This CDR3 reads CASSLVAGSSYEQYF. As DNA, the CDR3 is TGTGCCAGCAGCTTAGTGGCAGGGAGCTCCTACGAGCAGTACTTC.

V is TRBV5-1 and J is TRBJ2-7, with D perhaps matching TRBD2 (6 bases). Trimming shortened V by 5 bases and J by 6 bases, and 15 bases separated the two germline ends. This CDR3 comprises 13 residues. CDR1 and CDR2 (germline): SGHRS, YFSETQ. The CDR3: CASRLGEAAEQYF. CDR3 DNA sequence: TGCGCCAGCAGACTGGGGGAGGCGGCCGAGCAGTACTTC. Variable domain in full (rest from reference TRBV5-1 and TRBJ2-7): KAGVTQTPRYLIKTRGQQVTLSCSPISGHRSVSWYQQTPGQGLQFLFEYFSETQRNKGNFPGRFSGRQFSNSRSEMNVSTLELGDSALYLCASRLGEAAEQYFGPGTRLTVT.

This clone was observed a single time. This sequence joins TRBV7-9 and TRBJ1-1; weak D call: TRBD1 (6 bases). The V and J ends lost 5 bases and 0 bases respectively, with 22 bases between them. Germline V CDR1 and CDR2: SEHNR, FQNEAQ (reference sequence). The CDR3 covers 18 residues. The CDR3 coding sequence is TGTGCCAGCAGCCCCGCAAGGTTGGGCAGGGGCATGAACACTGAAGCTTTCTTT. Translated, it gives CASSPARLGRGMNTEAFF.

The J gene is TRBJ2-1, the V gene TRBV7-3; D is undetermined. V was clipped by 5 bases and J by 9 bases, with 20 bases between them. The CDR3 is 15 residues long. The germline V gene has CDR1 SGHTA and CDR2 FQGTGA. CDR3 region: CASSPIPGPGIEQFF. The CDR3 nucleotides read TGTGCCAGCAGCCCCATCCCTGGGCCTGGGATTGAGCAGTTCTTC.

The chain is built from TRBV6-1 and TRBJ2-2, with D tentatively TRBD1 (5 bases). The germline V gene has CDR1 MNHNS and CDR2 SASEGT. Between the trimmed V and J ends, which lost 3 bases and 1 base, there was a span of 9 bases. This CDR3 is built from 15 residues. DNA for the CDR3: TGTGCCAGCAGTGATGTAGGGGAGAACACCGGGGAGCTGTTTTTT. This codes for CASSDVGENTGELFF.

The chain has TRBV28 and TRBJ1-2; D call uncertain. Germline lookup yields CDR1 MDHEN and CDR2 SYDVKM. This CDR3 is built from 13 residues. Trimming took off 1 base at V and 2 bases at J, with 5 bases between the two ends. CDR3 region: CASSLSGNYGYTF. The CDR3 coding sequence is TGTGCCAGCAGTTTATCCGGGAACTATGGCTACACCTTC.

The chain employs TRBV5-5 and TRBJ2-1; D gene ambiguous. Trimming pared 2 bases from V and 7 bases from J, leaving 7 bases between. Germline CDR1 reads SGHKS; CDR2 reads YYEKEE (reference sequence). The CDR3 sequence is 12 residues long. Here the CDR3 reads CASSLDLNEQFF. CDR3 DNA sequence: TGTGCCAGCAGCTTAGATCTTAATGAGCAGTTCTTC.

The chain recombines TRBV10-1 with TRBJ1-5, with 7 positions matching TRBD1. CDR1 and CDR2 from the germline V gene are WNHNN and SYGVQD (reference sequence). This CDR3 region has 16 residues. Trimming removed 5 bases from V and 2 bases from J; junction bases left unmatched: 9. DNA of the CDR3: TGCGCCAGCAGTCCTACATGGGACAGCCGCAATCAGCCCCAGCATTTT. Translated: CASSPTWDSRNQPQHF.

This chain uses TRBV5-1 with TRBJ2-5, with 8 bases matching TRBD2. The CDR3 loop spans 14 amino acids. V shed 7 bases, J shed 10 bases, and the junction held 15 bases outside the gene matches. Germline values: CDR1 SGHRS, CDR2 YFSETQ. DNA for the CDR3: TGCGCCAGCGGCCCGGGGGGGGCAGGAGGTAGCCAGTACTTC. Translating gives CASGPGGAGGSQYF.

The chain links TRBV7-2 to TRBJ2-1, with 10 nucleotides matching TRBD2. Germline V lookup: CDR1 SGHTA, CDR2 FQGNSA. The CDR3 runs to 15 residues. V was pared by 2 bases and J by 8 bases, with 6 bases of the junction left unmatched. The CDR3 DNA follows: TGTGCCAGCAGCTTAAACAGCGGGAGGGCCGATGAGCAGTTCTTC. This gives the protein CASSLNSGRADEQFF.